Listed below are T cell receptor beta chains from one sample, sequenced in a study of T cells after yellow fever vaccination. TCRdb re-derived calls from the 5' RACE reads in MiXCR, one entry per CDR3 protein. This table holds about 58,000 distinct CDR3 sequences, more than 5.5% found once. The material sequenced was CD8+ T cells sorted from PBMCs, taken on the day of the first yellow fever vaccination. These TCRs come from a man between 18 and 35 years old who received the YFV17D yellow fever vaccine. CDR3s include the opening cysteine and the closing phenylalanine or tryptophan. D genes are given only for firm matches. Only some rows state a clone size, as once, few, many or a class for expanded clones.

V: TRBV7-3; size: few; D: -; J: TRBJ2-7; CDR3: CASSPQDSYEQYF; DNA: TGTGCCAGCAGCCCACAGGATTCCTACGAGCAGTACTTC
V: TRBV19; size: -; D: -; J: TRBJ2-2; CDR3: CASMGLAGELFF; DNA: TGTGCCAGTATGGGTCTCGCCGGGGAGCTGTTTTTT
V: TRBV15; size: -; D: -; J: TRBJ2-7; CDR3: CATSSPGVTYEQYF; DNA: TGTGCCACCAGCAGCCCGGGGGTTACCTACGAGCAGTACTTC
V: TRBV7-9; size: few; D: TRBD2; J: TRBJ2-1; CDR3: CASTYYRGGTEGEQFF; DNA: TGTGCCAGCACCTATTATCGGGGGGGTACTGAGGGTGAGCAGTTCTTC
V: TRBV4-3; size: many; D: -; J: TRBJ2-3; CDR3: CASSQYARTDTQYF; DNA: TGCGCCAGCAGCCAGTACGCCCGCACAGATACGCAGTATTTT
V: TRBV25-1; size: many; D: -; J: TRBJ1-3; CDR3: CASSPGHTGNTIYF; DNA: TGTGCCAGCAGCCCCGGCCATACTGGAAACACCATATATTTT
V: TRBV7-2; size: few; D: -; J: TRBJ1-1; CDR3: CASSLSHNTEAFF; DNA: TGTGCCAGCAGCTTATCCCATAACACTGAAGCTTTCTTT
V: TRBV7-9; size: few; D: -; J: TRBJ2-5; CDR3: CASTDMDRFQETQYF; DNA: TGTGCCAGCACCGATATGGACAGATTCCAAGAGACCCAGTACTTC
V: TRBV30; size: many; D: -; J: TRBJ1-2; CDR3: CAGETGRRRYGYTF; DNA: TGTGCCGGGGAAACAGGGCGAAGGCGCTATGGCTACACCTTC
V: TRBV7-9; size: -; D: -; J: TRBJ2-1; CDR3: CASSSGGAYNEQFF; DNA: TGTGCCAGCAGCTCGGGGGGCGCCTACAATGAGCAGTTCTTC
V: TRBV5-1; size: few; D: TRBD1; J: TRBJ2-1; CDR3: CASSLESWGQGVHEQFF; DNA: TGCGCCAGCAGCTTGGAGTCTTGGGGACAGGGGGTCCATGAGCAGTTCTTC
V: TRBV5-1; size: many; D: -; J: TRBJ2-7; CDR3: CASSLAGGPYEQYF; DNA: TGCGCCAGCAGCTTGGCGGGGGGCCCCTACGAGCAGTACTTC
V: TRBV10-3; size: -; D: TRBD1; J: TRBJ2-6; CDR3: CAISGTGQGGANVLTF; DNA: TGTGCCATCAGCGGGACAGGGCAAGGTGGGGCCAACGTCCTGACTTTC
V: TRBV6-2/TRBV6-3; size: few; D: -; J: TRBJ1-1; CDR3: CASSLINTEAFF; DNA: TGTGCCAGCAGTTTGATCAACACTGAAGCTTTCTTT
V: TRBV13; size: many; D: TRBD1; J: TRBJ2-2; CDR3: CASSSTGQGSFAGELFF; DNA: TGTGCCAGCAGCTCAACGGGACAGGGGTCCTTCGCCGGGGAGCTGTTTTTT
V: TRBV7-9; size: many; D: -; J: TRBJ2-1; CDR3: CASSSLPEQFF; DNA: TGTGCCAGCAGCTCGCTACCTGAGCAGTTCTTC
V: TRBV29-1; size: many; D: -; J: TRBJ2-7; CDR3: CSVRTRSAYEQYF; DNA: TGCAGCGTGCGGACCCGTAGTGCCTACGAGCAGTACTTC
V: TRBV20-1; size: many; D: TRBD1; J: TRBJ1-1; CDR3: CSARSGQDHTEAFF; DNA: TGCAGTGCCCGCTCGGGACAGGACCACACTGAAGCTTTCTTT
V: TRBV10-3; size: few; D: -; J: TRBJ2-1; CDR3: CAISDVGGQPYNEQFF; DNA: TGTGCCATCAGTGACGTCGGTGGACAGCCCTACAATGAGCAGTTCTTC
V: TRBV7-9; size: few; D: -; J: TRBJ2-7; CDR3: CASSFGGGAVYYEQYF; DNA: TGTGCCAGCAGCTTTGGAGGGGGGGCCGTTTACTACGAGCAGTACTTC
V: TRBV6-5; size: few; D: -; J: TRBJ1-2; CDR3: CASSYSVGWGPNYGYTF; DNA: TGTGCCAGCAGTTACTCAGTAGGGTGGGGACCTAACTATGGCTACACCTTC
V: TRBV3-1; size: many; D: -; J: TRBJ2-2; CDR3: CASSPVSQRSYTGELFF; DNA: TGTGCCAGCAGCCCTGTGTCCCAACGATCTTACACCGGGGAGCTGTTTTTT
V: TRBV7-3; size: large; D: TRBD1; J: TRBJ2-1; CDR3: CASSPGTGGYNEQFF; DNA: TGTGCCAGCAGCCCCGGGACAGGGGGCTACAATGAGCAGTTCTTC
V: TRBV4-1; size: many; D: -; J: TRBJ2-3; CDR3: CASSQEPLPDTQYF; DNA: TGCGCCAGCAGCCAAGAACCCCTTCCAGATACGCAGTATTTT
V: TRBV10-3; size: many; D: -; J: TRBJ2-1; CDR3: CAISDDYQPNEQFF; DNA: TGTGCCATCAGTGACGACTATCAACCGAATGAGCAGTTCTTC
V: TRBV9; size: many; D: -; J: TRBJ2-5; CDR3: CASSVTGMETQYF; DNA: TGTGCCAGCAGCGTCACAGGGATGGAGACCCAGTACTTC
V: TRBV9; size: many; D: TRBD1; J: TRBJ2-5; CDR3: CASSVGAGGALETQYF; DNA: TGTGCCAGCAGCGTAGGGGCAGGGGGCGCGTTGGAGACCCAGTACTTC
V: TRBV7-9; size: many; D: TRBD1; J: TRBJ2-1; CDR3: CASSLRDRGSNEQFF; DNA: TGTGCCAGCAGCCTCCGGGACAGGGGGTCCAATGAGCAGTTCTTC
V: TRBV19; size: -; D: -; J: TRBJ1-5; CDR3: CASSTLGHNQPQHF; DNA: TGTGCCAGTAGTACCCTGGGACACAATCAGCCCCAGCATTTT
V: TRBV12-3/TRBV12-4; size: many; D: -; J: TRBJ1-2; CDR3: CASSLGSKTTF; DNA: TGTGCCAGCAGTTTAGGCTCGAAAACCACCTTC
V: TRBV6-5; size: few; D: -; J: TRBJ1-2; CDR3: CASSYVDINYGYTF; DNA: TGTGCCAGCAGTTACGTGGACATTAACTATGGCTACACCTTC
V: TRBV10-3; size: -; D: -; J: TRBJ2-7; CDR3: CAISESTGLHEQYF; DNA: TGTGCCATCAGTGAGTCGACGGGGCTTCACGAGCAGTACTTC
V: TRBV2; size: few; D: -; J: TRBJ2-3; CDR3: CASSEFGGGPTDTQYF; DNA: TGTGCCAGCAGTGAATTTGGGGGGGGGCCGACAGATACGCAGTATTTT
V: TRBV5-6; size: many; D: -; J: TRBJ1-1; CDR3: CASPPIEAFF; DNA: TGTGCCAGCCCTCCCATTGAAGCTTTCTTT
V: TRBV12-3/TRBV12-4; size: once; D: -; J: TRBJ1-5; CDR3: CASSLRGGLSNQRQHF; DNA: TGTGCCAGCAGTTTAAGGGGGGGGCTTAGCAATCAGCGCCAGCATTTT
V: TRBV6-4; size: many; D: TRBD2; J: TRBJ2-5; CDR3: CASSHTYGLAGDLYQETQYF; DNA: TGTGCCAGCAGCCACACATACGGACTAGCGGGGGACCTATACCAAGAGACCCAGTACTTC
V: TRBV29-1; size: many; D: -; J: TRBJ2-7; CDR3: CSVSQNYEQYF; DNA: TGCAGCGTTAGTCAGAACTACGAGCAGTACTTC
V: TRBV5-4; size: -; D: -; J: TRBJ1-1; CDR3: CAESVGPSSTEAFF; DNA: TGTGCCGAGAGCGTTGGGCCCTCGAGCACTGAAGCTTTCTTT
V: TRBV6-2/TRBV6-3; size: few; D: -; J: TRBJ1-5; CDR3: CASTLLLNQPQHF; DNA: TGTGCCAGCACTCTCCTTCTCAATCAGCCCCAGCATTTT
V: TRBV28; size: few; D: TRBD2; J: TRBJ2-1; CDR3: CASSSRGFSYNEQFF; DNA: TGTGCCAGCAGTTCGCGGGGGTTCTCCTACAATGAGCAGTTCTTC
V: TRBV7-9; size: many; D: -; J: TRBJ1-1; CDR3: CASSPTVTEAFF; DNA: TGTGCCAGCAGCCCCACGGTCACTGAAGCTTTCTTT
V: TRBV4-1; size: -; D: -; J: TRBJ2-5; CDR3: CASSQVPLAQQETQYF; DNA: TGCGCCAGCAGCCAAGTCCCCCTAGCTCAGCAAGAGACCCAGTACTTC
V: TRBV15; size: many; D: -; J: TRBJ2-1; CDR3: CATSRDGGTYNEQFF; DNA: TGTGCCACCAGCAGAGATGGGGGAACCTACAATGAGCAGTTCTTC
V: TRBV7-8; size: many; D: -; J: TRBJ1-2; CDR3: CASSYNPRGPDGYTF; DNA: TGTGCCAGCAGCTACAACCCCAGGGGTCCGGATGGCTACACCTTC
V: TRBV9; size: many; D: TRBD1; J: TRBJ2-7; CDR3: CASSVEGQGVYEQYF; DNA: TGTGCCAGCAGCGTAGAGGGACAGGGTGTTTACGAGCAGTACTTC
V: TRBV3-1; size: many; D: -; J: TRBJ2-1; CDR3: CASSHSMKHPWFKGDNEQFF; DNA: TGTGCCAGCAGCCACTCAATGAAGCACCCTTGGTTCAAGGGGGACAATGAGCAGTTCTTC
V: TRBV25-1; size: -; D: -; J: TRBJ1-2; CDR3: CASSEDLGRGAYGYTF; DNA: TGTGCCAGCAGTGAAGATTTGGGAAGGGGAGCCTATGGCTACACCTTC
V: TRBV14; size: -; D: TRBD1; J: TRBJ2-7; CDR3: CATIPDRDEQYF; DNA: TGTGCCACCATTCCGGACAGGGACGAGCAGTACTTC
V: TRBV27; size: many; D: -; J: TRBJ1-5; CDR3: CASSTSGDGIRSNQPQHF; DNA: TGTGCCAGCAGTACGAGTGGGGATGGGATTCGGAGCAATCAGCCCCAGCATTTT
V: TRBV7-9; size: few; D: TRBD1; J: TRBJ2-5; CDR3: CASSARDRDQETQYF; DNA: TGTGCCAGCAGCGCCCGGGACAGGGATCAAGAGACCCAGTACTTC
V: TRBV7-9; size: many; D: -; J: TRBJ2-7; CDR3: CASSSRDRNYEQYF; DNA: TGTGCCAGCAGTTCGCGGGACAGAAACTACGAGCAGTACTTC
V: TRBV4-3; size: many; D: -; J: TRBJ1-6; CDR3: CASSQHRGESPLHF; DNA: TGCGCCAGCAGCCAACATAGGGGGGAATCACCCCTCCACTTT
V: TRBV20-1; size: few; D: TRBD1; J: TRBJ2-7; CDR3: CSARAPGGSYEQYF; DNA: TGCAGTGCTAGAGCCCCAGGGGGATCCTACGAGCAGTACTTC